This T cell receptor beta chain was identified in a study of blood T cell repertoires in COVID-19. Germline values: CDR1 LNHDA, CDR2 SQIVND (reference sequence). This CDR3 comprises 12 residues. Trimming took 5 bases from V and 6 from J; bases not matched to a gene: 1. Participants had their cohort set by participant-reported clinical history. Here immunoSEQ multiplex PCR was the method, and the copy in TCRdb shows in-frame clones only, minus some. The data show 200,000 to 250,000 clones, over 75% seen once. Input material: PBMCs or T cells enriched from blood (not recorded which). The V gene is TRBV19, the J gene TRBJ2-7; 10 bases line up with TRBD1. This clonotype originated in a woman in her twenties or thirties who had been exposed to COVID-19. CDR3 coding DNA: TGTGCCAGTAGTTGGACAGGGGGCGAGCAGTACTTC. Protein product: CASSWTGGEQYF.